The entry below gives a single T cell receptor beta chain sequence along with its context. These data belong to a study of CD8 T cells in Susac syndrome. Deletions cut 5 bases from V and 14 bases from J, with 19 bases between. Germline V CDR1 and CDR2: PRHDT, FYEKMQ (reference sequence). The CDR3 is 13 residues long. Reverse transcription of roughly 0.5 to 1 ug RNA was performed with random hexamers. MiXCR, applied by TCRdb to the immunoSEQ multiplex PCR reads, yields one record per CDR3 protein. The sample includes 110,000 or so distinct CDR3 sequences, around 94% of them seen just once. The TCR was taken from a human donor with multiple sclerosis. The sequencing sample was made of CD4+ T cells from PBMCs. The chain links TRBV13 to TRBJ1-5; TRBD1 might be the D (5 bases). The CDR3 loop reads CASSPGRGQREHF. The CDR3 DNA reads as TGTGCCAGCAGCCCGGGAAGAGGACAAAGGGAGCATTTT.